This T cell receptor (beta chain) came from a study of blood T cell repertoires in COVID-19. A few counts support this clone. Germline lookup yields CDR1 SGDLS and CDR2 YYNGEE. This CDR3 is 15 amino acids long. V dropped 0 bases and J dropped 2 bases, with 9 bases sitting between them. Produced via immunoSEQ multiplex PCR; TCRdb's table is partial and in-frame only. The table records 64,000 or so clones, over 75% of them present only once. The sequenced material came from peripheral blood. The chain employs TRBV9 and TRBJ2-4; D gene ambiguous. The sequence came from a human donor in a cohort sampled during active COVID-19. CDR3 residues: CASSVGVVTKNIQYF. The CDR3 coding sequence is TGTGCCAGCAGCGTAGGAGTTGTTACCAAAAACATTCAGTACTTC. Complete variable domain (other parts from reference TRBV9 and TRBJ2-4): DSGVTQTPKHLITATGQRVTLRCSPRSGDLSVYWYQQSLDQGLQFLIQYYNGEERAKGNILERFSAQQFPDLHSELNLSSLELGDSALYFCASSVGVVTKNIQYFGAGTRLSVL.